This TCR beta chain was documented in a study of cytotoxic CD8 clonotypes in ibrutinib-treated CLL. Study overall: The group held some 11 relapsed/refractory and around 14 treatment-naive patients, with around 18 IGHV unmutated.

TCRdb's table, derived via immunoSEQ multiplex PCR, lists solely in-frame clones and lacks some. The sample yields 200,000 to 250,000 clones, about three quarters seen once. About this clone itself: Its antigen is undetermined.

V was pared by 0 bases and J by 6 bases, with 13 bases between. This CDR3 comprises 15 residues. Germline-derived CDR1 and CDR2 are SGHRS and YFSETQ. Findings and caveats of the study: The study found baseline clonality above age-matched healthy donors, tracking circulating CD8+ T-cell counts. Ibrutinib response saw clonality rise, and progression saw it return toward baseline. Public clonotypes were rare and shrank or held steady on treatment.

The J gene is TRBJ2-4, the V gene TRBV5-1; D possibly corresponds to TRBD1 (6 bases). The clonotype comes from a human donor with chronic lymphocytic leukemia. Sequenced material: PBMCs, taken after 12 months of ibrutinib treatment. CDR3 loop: CASSLGSGGGNIQYF. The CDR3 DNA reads TGCGCCAGCAGCTTGGGGAGTGGGGGCGGAAACATTCAGTACTTC.